This T cell receptor beta chain was retrieved from a study of vaccination effects on CD4 cells after COVID-19. Across the whole study: Post-vaccine sampling occurred a median 72 days after the second dose.

Of note for this clone: Its antigen is not known.

Antigen-specific CD4+ T cell clonotypes were called by their expansion after viral peptide-pool culture in ViraFEST. Following a 10-day culture, CD4+ T cells were purified. Subjects were given two BNT162b2 or mRNA-1273 vaccine doses. About 2.2 million PBMC per well were cultured with around 10 IU/ml IL-2 and roughly 10 ug/ml peptides. In the cultures, half the medium was exchanged for IL-2 medium on days 3 and 7. General study results and limits: Both infection-induced and vaccine-induced clones contracted markedly at late post-vaccination timepoints.

The CDR3 totals 13 residues. Trimming stripped 1 base from V and 3 bases from J, with 6 bases between. Per the germline V gene, CDR1 is SGHTA and CDR2 is FQGTGA. Some clones are missing from TCRdb's copy, which holds only in-frame ones; the method was immunoSEQ multiplex PCR. The table includes about 59,000 clones, 60% to 80% detected once. The sequence was collected from a human donor who received a COVID-19 vaccine. The input for sequencing was CD4+ T cells from PBMCs cultured with HCoV-OC43 spike peptides, taken after COVID-19 vaccination. Noted subset: HCoV-OC43 spike overlapping peptide pool stimulation. The chain couples TRBV7-3 to TRBJ1-1; D uncertain. CDR3 loop: CASSLNQDTEAFF. In nucleotides, the CDR3 is TGTGCCAGCAGCTTAAATCAGGACACTGAAGCTTTCTTT.